This T cell receptor (beta chain) is drawn from a study of T cell repertoires in cytomegalovirus infection. Study at large: Indications of both CMV infection and matching HLA type were provided by public TCR beta signatures. Points from the study as a whole: Individuals carrying CMV plus the relevant HLA were identified by cumulative frequency of public TCR beta families.

The sample holds a few counts of this clonotype. Its specificity is not known. CDR3 size: 14 residues. Germline assignment: CDR1 ENHRY and CDR2 SYGVKD. The V segment lost 6 bases and the J segment 5 bases; nucleotides outside the gene matches: 4. TCRdb re-called the reads with MiXCR, one entry per CDR3 protein. The data contain 830,000 or so distinct CDR3 sequences, roughly 33% of them singletons. The sequenced sample was cultured CD8+ T cells from PBMCs, obtained from culture after CMV antigen stimulation. The rearrangement links TRBV10-3 to TRBJ2-1; 10 bases are shared with TRBD1. This clonotype was sampled from a human donor in good health (CMV status not recorded). Some clones in this sample may be carry-over from other donors' samples. The CDR3 loop is CAIRGTGAHNEQFF. The CDR3 bases are TGTGCCATCAGGGGGACAGGGGCCCACAATGAGCAGTTCTTC.